This TCR beta chain emerged from a study of cytomegalovirus exposure and HLA in healthy donors. Study in general: A later analysis reported the same platform for the 100 to 150 validation repertoires and the 666 first-cohort repertoires.

CDR1 and CDR2 from the germline V gene are GTSNPN and SVGIG (reference sequence). The CDR3 totals 15 residues. V was clipped by 4 bases and J by 6 bases; unmatched bases: 10. Only in-frame clones appear in the TCRdb table, and some are missing; sequencing was by immunoSEQ multiplex PCR. Here the sample spans around 99,000 clones, about 88% being singletons. This sequence joins TRBV30 and TRBJ2-2, with TRBD2 identical over 8 bases. Sequencing was carried out using PBMCs. This TCR came from a young woman in good health and CMV-seronegative. CDR3 bases: TGTGCCTGGAACCCCGGGGGGGGCGGGGCCGGGGAGCTGTTTTTT. Encoded protein: CAWNPGGGGAGELFF.